This T cell receptor beta chain was documented in a study of patients and donors after allogeneic stem cell transplantation. The V segment lost 4 bases and the J segment 5 bases; nucleotides outside the gene matches: 14. There are 17 residues in the CDR3. Germline CDR1 is MGHRA and CDR2 is YSYEKL. TCRdb ran MiXCR on the RT-PCR reads and lists one entry per CDR3 protein. Of about a million distinct CDR3 sequences listed, more than 15% are singletons. This TCR derives from a human donor who was either an allogeneic HSCT recipient or a stem cell or donor lymphocyte infusion donor (not recorded which). It is not recorded whose cells these are; they may come from a transplant donor. The sample consisted of blood, either unsorted or a sorted T cell fraction (not recorded which). This chain connects TRBV4-1 to TRBJ2-5, with TRBD1 matching over 9 bases. The CDR3: CASSPPRRDREWETQYF. The CDR3 region has the DNA TGCGCCAGCAGCCCCCCGCGGCGGGACAGGGAATGGGAGACCCAGTACTTC.